These T cell receptor beta chains were read from a single sample in a study of blood T cell repertoires in COVID-19. TCRdb's copy holds only in-frame clones and misses some; the assay was immunoSEQ multiplex PCR. The table records about 200,000 clones, around 86% of them present only once. Sequencing was carried out using PBMCs or T cells enriched from blood (not recorded which). These receptors originate from a woman aged 40 to 50 with acute COVID-19. CDR3s include the opening cysteine and the closing phenylalanine or tryptophan. The D gene is left open where the match is weak. The listing skips clone size in some rows; elsewhere it reads once, few, many or a size class.

V	size	D	J	DNA	CDR3
TRBV11-2	-	TRBD2	TRBJ2-5	TGTGCCAGCAGCTTAGTCCTAGCGGAAGAGACCCAGTACTTC	CASSLVLAEETQYF
TRBV7-2	-	-	TRBJ1-5	TGTGCCAGCAGCTTAGGGCAGGGGTCCCAGCATTTT	CASSLGQGSQHF
TRBV9	-	-	TRBJ2-2	TGTGCCAGCAGCGTAGGAGGGAACGTCGGGGAGCTGTTTTTT	CASSVGGNVGELFF
TRBV30	-	-	TRBJ1-5	TGTGCCTGGACGCGGTCGAATAATCAGCCCCAGCATTTT	CAWTRSNNQPQHF
TRBV5-4	-	-	TRBJ2-7	TGTGCCAGCAGCTTGGGGGGGGGCAGGGAGTACGAGCAGTACTTC	CASSLGGGREYEQYF
TRBV7-2	-	TRBD2	TRBJ2-2	TGTGCCAGCAGCTTAGTGGGGAGAGCGGGAGTGGGCACCGGGGAGCTGTTTTTT	CASSLVGRAGVGTGELFF
TRBV5-1	-	-	TRBJ2-2	TGCGCCAGCAGCTTGACAAAAGCGAACACCGGGGAGCTGTTTTTT	CASSLTKANTGELFF
TRBV27	-	-	TRBJ1-1	TGTGCCAGCAGCCCCCTAGGGGGTAACACTGAAGCTTTCTTT	CASSPLGGNTEAFF
TRBV7-2	-	TRBD1	TRBJ2-3	TGTGCCAGCAGCTTGGCACAGGGGTACACAGATACGCAGTATTTT	CASSLAQGYTDTQYF
TRBV5-1	few	-	TRBJ2-7	TGCGCCAGCAGCTTGGCTCAAAAGGGGGAGTCAAGATCCGAGCAGTACTTC	CASSLAQKGESRSEQYF
TRBV5-1	-	TRBD2	TRBJ2-1	TGCGCCAGCAGCAAGGCGGGAGGGCCGGGGAATGAGCAGTTCTTC	CASSKAGGPGNEQFF
TRBV11-2	-	TRBD2	TRBJ2-1	TGTGCCAGCAGCTTAGGGGTACTAGCGATGAATGAGCAGTTCTTC	CASSLGVLAMNEQFF
TRBV5-4	few	TRBD1	TRBJ2-7	TGTGCCAGCAGCTTGGATCAGGGGGCAGTCTACGAGCAGTACTTC	CASSLDQGAVYEQYF
TRBV9	once	-	TRBJ2-7	TGTGCCAGCAGCGTAAACCCTAGAACTTACGAGCAGTACTTC	CASSVNPRTYEQYF
TRBV13	-	-	TRBJ1-5	TGTGCCAGCAGCTCCCTAAATCAGCCCCAGCATTTT	CASSSLNQPQHF
TRBV7-9	-	TRBD2	TRBJ2-7	TGTGCCAGCAGCTCCGCCCCGGTACTAGCGGCCCACGAGCAGTACTTC	CASSSAPVLAAHEQYF
TRBV28	few	TRBD1	TRBJ1-2	TGTGCCAGCAGTTCGGGACAGCGATCCTATGGCTACACCTTC	CASSSGQRSYGYTF
TRBV11-2	-	TRBD2	TRBJ2-7	TGTGCCAGCAGCTTACGACTAGCGGGAGGCAATAGCGAGCAGTACTTC	CASSLRLAGGNSEQYF
TRBV19	-	TRBD2	TRBJ2-7	TGTGCCAGTAGTACTACTAGCGGGAGGACCTACGAGCAGTACTTC	CASSTTSGRTYEQYF
TRBV25-1	once	-	TRBJ1-3	TGTGCCAGCAGTGAATCTTGGGAGAATGGAAACACCATATATTTT	CASSESWENGNTIYF
TRBV7-9	few	TRBD1	TRBJ2-7	TGTGCCAGCAGCCCGGGACAGGGGATTGGGGAGCAGTACTTC	CASSPGQGIGEQYF
TRBV7-2	-	TRBD2	TRBJ2-1	TGTGCCAGCAGCTCCCGAAGAGCTAGCGGGAGAAGGCCCAATGAGCAGTTCTTC	CASSSRRASGRRPNEQFF
TRBV4-1	-	TRBD2	TRBJ2-5	TGCGCCAGCAGCCAGCCACTAGCGGGACAAGAGACCCAGTACTTC	CASSQPLAGQETQYF
TRBV11-2	-	TRBD1	TRBJ2-7	TGTGCCAGCAGCTTTGGAGCCTCGACAGGGAATCCCTACGAGCAGTACTTC	CASSFGASTGNPYEQYF
TRBV29-1	-	-	TRBJ1-1	TGCAGCGTTTACCAGGATTCCACTGAAGCTTTCTTT	CSVYQDSTEAFF
TRBV11-2	-	TRBD2	TRBJ2-3	TGTGCCAGCAGCTTAGATGTAACGGCAGCGGGCGGGGGTACGCAGTATTTT	CASSLDVTAAGGGTQYF
TRBV7-9	-	TRBD2	TRBJ2-3	TGTGCCAGCAGCTTAGACGGGAGGGATACGCAGTATTTT	CASSLDGRDTQYF
TRBV6-5	-	-	TRBJ2-3	TGTGCCAGCACCAAGGGTGGCGGGAGCACAGATACGCAGTATTTT	CASTKGGGSTDTQYF
TRBV7-2	-	TRBD1	TRBJ1-2	TGTGCCAGCAGCATACGACAGGGGGGAAACTATGGCTACACCTTC	CASSIRQGGNYGYTF
TRBV6-4	-	TRBD1	TRBJ2-6	TGTGCCAGCCGGGACAGTGCCTCTGGGGCCAACGTCCTGACTTTC	CASRDSASGANVLTF
TRBV29-1	-	TRBD2	TRBJ2-1	TGCAGCGGCCTAGCGGGATCGCTTAACAATGAGCAGTTCTTC	CSGLAGSLNNEQFF
TRBV18	-	-	TRBJ1-5	TGTGCCAGCTCACCCCAGGGTTCTGATCAGCCCCAGCATTTT	CASSPQGSDQPQHF
TRBV5-1	-	TRBD2	TRBJ2-1	TGCGCCAGCAGCAAGGGACTAGCGGGAGGGAATGAGCAGTTCTTC	CASSKGLAGGNEQFF
TRBV7-3	-	-	TRBJ2-5	TGTGCCAGCAGCTTTGGCCAGGGTGAGACCCAGTACTTC	CASSFGQGETQYF
TRBV9	-	-	TRBJ1-3	TGTGCCAGCAGCTATGGAACAGTAAGCTCTGGAAACACCATATATTTT	CASSYGTVSSGNTIYF
TRBV7-9	-	-	TRBJ1-1	TGTGCCAGCAGCCCAGAGGGAGGACGAACTGAAGCTTTCTTT	CASSPEGGRTEAFF
TRBV11-2	-	TRBD1	TRBJ1-6	TGTGCCAGCAGCCCCGGACAGGGGAGAGGGAATTCACCCCTCCACTTT	CASSPGQGRGNSPLHF
TRBV5-1	-	-	TRBJ2-7	TGCGCCAGCAGCTTGGCTTTGTCAGCTAGCTACGAGCAGTACTTC	CASSLALSASYEQYF
TRBV15	-	TRBD1	TRBJ2-7	TGTGCCACCAGCAGTCCCGGGACAGGGGTGGTCGAGCAGTACTTC	CATSSPGTGVVEQYF
TRBV2	-	-	TRBJ2-4	TGTGCCAGCCTCCCGGAGGTGCACATAGCCAAAAACATTCAGTACTTC	CASLPEVHIAKNIQYF
TRBV3-1/TRBV3-2	-	-	TRBJ1-5	TGTGCCAGCAGCCCTTTGGCCAGCAATCAGCCCCAGCATTTT	CASSPLASNQPQHF
TRBV10-3	-	-	TRBJ1-1	TGTGCCATCAGTCCAACAGGGAACACTGAAGCTTTCTTT	CAISPTGNTEAFF
TRBV12-3/TRBV12-4	-	-	TRBJ1-1	TGTGCCAGCAGTCCACAGGGTTACACTGAAGCTTTCTTT	CASSPQGYTEAFF
TRBV7-3	-	TRBD2	TRBJ2-2	TGTGCCAGCAGCTTTGGCAGCGGGAGCACCGGGGAGCTGTTTTTT	CASSFGSGSTGELFF